This T cell receptor (beta chain) was profiled in a study of control samples from healthy donors and cancer patients. Some clones are missing from TCRdb's copy, which holds only in-frame ones; the method was immunoSEQ multiplex PCR. This table has 170,000 or so clones, 90% appearing once. Germline V CDR1 and CDR2: SGHVS, FQNEAQ. V lost 7 bases and J 8 bases, leaving 19 bases between the germline ends. This CDR3 spans 14 amino acids. The sequencing input was blood. The receptor was derived from a woman between 50 and 59 years old in good health. The chain recombines TRBV7-8 with TRBJ2-3; D is perhaps TRBD1 or TRBD2 (5 bases each). CDR3 amino acids: CASKNNIGDVTQYF. DNA for the CDR3: TGTGCCAGCAAGAATAATATTGGGGACGTTACGCAGTATTTT.